This TCR beta chain originates from a study of blood T cell repertoires in COVID-19. TCRdb's copy holds only in-frame clones and misses some; the assay was immunoSEQ multiplex PCR. The sample has 82,000 or so clones, approximately 90% seen once. Germline V gene data show CDR1 as SGHNT and CDR2 as YENEEA. This CDR3 has 13 residues. The V segment lost 5 bases and the J segment 15 bases; nucleotides outside the gene matches: 6. The sample consisted of PBMCs or T cells enriched from blood (not recorded which). The chain uses TRBV11-3 and TRBJ2-1; TRBD2 aligns across 14 bases. This receptor was taken from a woman aged 45-59 years with acute COVID-19. The CDR3 coding sequence is TGTGCCAGCAGCGCGGGACTAGCGGGAGTAGGGTTCTTC. This codes for CASSAGLAGVGFF.